This T cell receptor (beta chain) appears in the sequencing data of a study of blood T cells in healthy people across ages. Combining a sample-barcoded 5' primer with a J-beta primer mix, a second PCR ran for about 6 to 12 cycles. Each sample yielded at least 2.5 million CDR3-containing paired-end reads. MiXCR, run by TCRdb on the 5' RACE reads, gives a single entry per CDR3 protein. The sample holds 250,000 to 300,000 distinct CDR3 sequences, around 27% seen once. Findings and limits, study-wide: Long-lived donors had more naive CD4+ cells and higher diversity than aged donors. The lack of PBMC sorting stopped any conclusive naive versus antigen-experienced comparison.

Turning to this clonotype: The antigen remains undetermined.

PBMCs were isolated at a quantity of at least 7 million per sample. Deletions cut 1 base from V and 8 bases from J, with 14 bases between. The germline CDR1 and CDR2 sequences are SEHNR and FQNEAQ (reference sequence). The CDR3 runs 14 residues. Sequencing was carried out using blood. The chain links TRBV7-9 to TRBJ1-2; a possible D gene is TRBD1 (5 bases). The clonotype comes from a woman in her 70s in good health. CDR3 sequence reads: CASSLGREKEGYTF. Here the CDR3 DNA reads TGTGCCAGCAGCTTAGGCAGGGAAAAGGAAGGCTACACCTTC.